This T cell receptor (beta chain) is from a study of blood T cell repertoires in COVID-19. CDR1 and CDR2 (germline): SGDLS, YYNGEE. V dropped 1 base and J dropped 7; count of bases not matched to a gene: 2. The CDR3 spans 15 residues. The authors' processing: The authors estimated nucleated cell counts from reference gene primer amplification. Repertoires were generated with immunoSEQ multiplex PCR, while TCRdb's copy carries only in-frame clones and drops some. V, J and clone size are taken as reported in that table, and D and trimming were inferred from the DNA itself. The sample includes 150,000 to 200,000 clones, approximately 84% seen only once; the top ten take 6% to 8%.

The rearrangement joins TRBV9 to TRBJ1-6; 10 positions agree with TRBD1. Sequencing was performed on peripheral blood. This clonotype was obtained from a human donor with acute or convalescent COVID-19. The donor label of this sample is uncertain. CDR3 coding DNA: TGTGCCAGCAGCGTACCGGGACAGGGGAATTCACCCCTCCACTTT. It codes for CASSVPGQGNSPLHF.